This T cell receptor beta chain derives from a study of T cells in Graves' hyperthyroidism and ophthalmopathy. Using RNA transcripts as the source, TCR beta CDR3 regions were amplified. Primed by the HTBI set, a first-round RT-PCR was run on the TCR CDR3. MiXCR, applied by TCRdb to the multiplex PCR reads, yields one record per CDR3 protein. The sample has approximately 640,000 distinct CDR3 sequences, approximately 42% seen once. Clinical symptoms, serum thyroxine and TRAb, thyroid ultrasound and orbital computed tomography were used for the diagnoses. Trimming took off 0 bases at V and 8 bases at J, with 13 bases between the two ends. The CDR3 totals 13 residues. CDR1 is GTSNPN and CDR2 is SVGIG in the germline V gene (reference sequence).

The chain employs TRBV30 and TRBJ1-2; D might be TRBD1 (5 bases). The TCR sequence derives from an adult man with Graves' disease, either hyperthyroidism or ophthalmopathy (not recorded which). Input material: peripheral blood or thyroid tissue (not recorded which). The CDR3 loop is CAWSVPQESGYTF. The DNA of the CDR3 is TGTGCCTGGAGTGTCCCACAGGAGTCGGGCTACACCTTC.